The 21 T cell receptor beta chains in this list originate from one sample, sequenced in a study of response to subunit inactivated influenza vaccine (dated by TCRdb to 2017 to 2018). Receptor amplification or capture employed RT-PCR. TCRdb records Illumina HiSeq 2500 as the sequencer. TCRdb ran its own pipeline on the public reads, namely fastp trimming at Q25 and MiXCR clone calling, and kept in-frame beta chains. CDR3 protein sequences are deduplicated, and each keeps its most common genes and DNA. The sample table shows about 500,000 distinct CDR3 sequences, and about 17% are seen once. 3% to 3.5% of the sample rests with the top ten. Specimen: CD4+ T cells sorted from PBMCs, collected roughly 24 months after vaccination. Receptors originate from a man between 50 and 75 years old who received an inactivated influenza vaccine. Donor details come from another sample of the same person, matched by shared clones.

This chain uses TRBV7-2 with TRBJ2-2; D is uncertain. Germline values: CDR1 SGHTA, CDR2 FQGNSA. The CDR3 runs to 16 residues. V was trimmed by 0 bases and J by 5 bases, leaving 13 bases between them. CDR3 bases: TGTGCCAGCAGCTTAGCGGTGGCACAGCTAACCGGGGAGCTGTTTTTT. Amino acid sequence: CASSLAVAQLTGELFF.

CDR3 nucleotides: TGTGCCAGCAGCCCTACAGGGACCGTAAACACCGGGGAGCTGTTTTTT. This codes for CASSPTGTVNTGELFF. This chain connects TRBV7-9 to TRBJ2-2; D perhaps matches TRBD1 (6 bases). The V and J ends lost 5 bases and 2 bases respectively, with 15 bases between them. CDR1 is SEHNR, CDR2 FQNEAQ, per germline (reference sequence). The CDR3 is 16 amino acids. Using reference TRBV7-9 and TRBJ2-2 for the parts outside the CDR3, the full variable domain is DTGVSQNPRHKITKRGQNVTFRCDPISEHNRLYWYRQTLGQGPEFLTYFQNEAQLEKSRLLSDRFSAERPKGSFSTLEIQRTEQGDSAMYLCASSPTGTVNTGELFFGEGSRLTVL.

This chain joins TRBV4-3 and TRBJ1-2; perhaps TRBD1 as D (5 bases). This CDR3 contains 16 residues. Per the germline V gene, CDR1 is LGHNA and CDR2 is YSLEER. The ends were cut back, 1 base at V and 7 bases at J, with 19 bases in the middle. The CDR3 DNA is TGCGCCAGCAGCCAAGCAGGGTATCGAGGGGACCGTGGCTACACCTTC. Translating gives CASSQAGYRGDRGYTF.

Note on this clonotype: The junction shows a germline mismatch at one end, possibly a read error. The chain links TRBV6-2 or TRBV6-3 to TRBJ2-1; 10 bases fit TRBD2. This CDR3 is 17 amino acids long. Germline CDR1 MNHEY, CDR2 SVGEGT. The DNA of the CDR3 is TGTGCCAGCAATTACGGGACTAGCGTTCGCTCCTACAATGAGCAGTTCTTC. It specifies CASNYGTSVRSYNEQFF.

This clonotype came up many times. The chain has TRBV5-1 and TRBJ2-2; 9 positions match TRBD2. After removal of 4 bases from V and 0 bases from J, the junction contained 10 bases not matched to a gene. Germline CDR1 is SGHRS and CDR2 is YFSETQ. CDR3 length: 18 amino acids. The CDR3 loop is CASSPVVASGTNTGELFF. The CDR3 DNA follows: TGCGCCAGCAGCCCAGTGGTGGCTAGCGGGACGAACACCGGGGAGCTGTTTTTT.

This clonotype has only a few counts. The CDR3 loop reads CASSSVGQGPNEQFF. CDR3 nucleotides: TGTGCCAGCAGTTCCGTAGGACAGGGTCCCAATGAGCAGTTCTTC. J is TRBJ2-1 and V is TRBV28, with 8 bases fitting TRBD1. CDR3 length: 15 residues. Trimming took 4 bases from V and 6 from J; bases not matched to a gene: 8. From germline, CDR1 is MDHEN and CDR2 SYDVKM.

V gene TRBV29-1 combines with J gene TRBJ1-1; D is uncertain. Germline CDR1 reads SQVTM; CDR2 reads ANQGSEA. Trimming shortened V by 6 bases and J by 4 bases, and 12 bases separated the two germline ends. This CDR3 is built from 12 residues. The CDR3 nucleotides are TGCAGCGTCGGAGAGTCAGCCACTGAAGCTTTCTTT. It translates to CSVGESATEAFF. The full variable domain, its missing parts supplied by reference TRBV29-1 and TRBJ1-1, is SAVISQKPSRDICQRGTSLTIQCQVDSQVTMMFWYRQQPGQSLTLIATANQGSEATYESGFVIDKFPISRPNLTFSTLTVSNMSPEDSSIYLCSVGESATEAFFGQGTRLTVV.

This clonotype was found once. A read error may produce the germline difference seen at one junction end. The chain recombines TRBV6-2 or TRBV6-3 with TRBJ2-2, with D possibly called TRBD1 or TRBD2 (5 bases each). There are 16 residues in the CDR3. The germline gives CDR1 MNHEY, CDR2 SVGEGT. The DNA for the CDR3 is TGTGCCAGCAGTCCCCGAGGGACGTTCCTAACCGGAGAGCTGTTTTTT. The encoded protein is CASSPRGTFLTGELFF.

There are a few counts of this clonotype. The V gene is TRBV28, the J gene TRBJ2-7; D may match TRBD1 or TRBD2 (6 bases each). The V gene lost 6 bases and the J gene lost 4 bases, with 16 bases spanning the gap. This CDR3 is built from 14 residues. The germline CDR1 and CDR2 sequences are MDHEN and SYDVKM. DNA of the CDR3: TGTGCCAGCAGGCGAGGGGGGCTTAAGTACGAGCAGTACTTC. Residues: CASRRGGLKYEQYF.

The rearrangement uses TRBV25-1 and TRBJ2-5; a possible D gene is TRBD2 (5 bases). The CDR3 is 14 residues long. Trimming removed 4 bases at V and 4 bases at J, with 13 bases between. Germline V CDR1 and CDR2: MGHDK, SYGVNS. CDR3 amino acids: CASSGLTRGETQYF. CDR3 coding DNA: TGTGCCAGCAGTGGACTAACGAGAGGAGAGACCCAGTACTTC.

This clonotype came up many times. The V call is TRBV12-3 or TRBV12-4, the J call TRBJ2-5, with 7 nucleotides matching TRBD1. The V segment lost 6 bases and the J segment 7 bases; nucleotides outside the gene matches: 5. The length of the CDR3 is 12 residues. The chain's CDR3 is CASRGTVGTQYF. The CDR3 bases are TGTGCCAGCAGAGGGACAGTAGGGACCCAGTACTTC.

Many counts were recorded for this clonotype. V usage is TRBV20-1 and J usage is TRBJ2-1; 7 bases line up with TRBD1. The CDR3 covers 13 residues. With 6 bases clipped from V and 2 bases from J, the junction kept 4 bases outside the gene matches. Looked up from germline, CDR1 is DFQATT and CDR2 is SNEGSKA (reference sequence). CDR3 sequence (DNA): TGCAGTGCGCCCGGGACAGCCTACAATGAGCAGTTCTTC. Translating gives CSAPGTAYNEQFF.

This clonotype was recorded at least ten times. The chain employs TRBV29-1 and TRBJ1-2, with D possibly matching TRBD1 (6 bases). This CDR3 spans 11 amino acids. Germline V gene data show CDR1 as SQVTM and CDR2 as ANQGSEA. V lost 5 bases, J lost 6 bases, and 10 bases lay in between. CDR3 in amino acids: CSVTGADGYTF. DNA of the CDR3: TGCAGCGTTACGGGGGCGGATGGCTACACCTTC.

This clonotype was observed many times. This chain joins TRBV4-2 and TRBJ1-5, with D uncertain. The CDR3 is 15 residues long. Trimming left V 0 bases short and J 4 bases short, with 10 bases between. Germline V gives CDR1 LGHNA, CDR2 YNFKEQ. CDR3 in amino acids: CASSQDGAPNQPQHF. DNA of the CDR3: TGTGCCAGCAGCCAAGATGGCGCACCGAATCAGCCCCAGCATTTT.

This chain links TRBV28 with TRBJ2-1; no reliable D call. Germline CDR1 MDHEN, CDR2 SYDVKM. The CDR3 runs to 14 residues. V lost 3 bases to trimming and J lost 6 bases, with 12 bases between them. The CDR3 DNA reads TGTGCCAGCAGTTTTGTTGGGATAGCCAATGAGCAGTTCTTC. This translates into CASSFVGIANEQFF.

This clonotype was recorded many times. The gene calls are TRBV25-1 and TRBJ1-2; D not certain. This CDR3 region has 13 residues. V lost 2 bases, J lost 2 bases, and 6 bases lay in between. Germline lookup yields CDR1 MGHDK and CDR2 SYGVNS. CDR3 bases: TGTGCCAGCAGTGAACCGGGGAACTATGGCTACACCTTC. This encodes CASSEPGNYGYTF.

This clonotype was counted between two and nine times. CDR3 amino acids: CASSSGTAHWEQYF. In DNA, the CDR3 is TGTGCCAGCAGCTCCGGGACGGCCCACTGGGAGCAGTACTTC. The chain links TRBV11-2 to TRBJ2-7; D may be TRBD1 or TRBD2 (5 bases each). Germline V gives CDR1 SGHAT, CDR2 FQNNGV. V lost 4 bases to trimming and J lost 7 bases, with 17 bases between them. The CDR3 runs to 14 residues.

The chain is built from TRBV10-2 and TRBJ2-3, with 8 bases identical to TRBD2. The CDR3 consists of 14 residues. The V and J ends lost 2 bases and 7 bases, in that order; junction bases with no gene match: 5. CDR1 WSHSY and CDR2 SAAADI come from the germline V gene. DNA for the CDR3: TGCGCCAGCAGTGAGGCGCCGGGGGGGAATACGCAGTATTTT. Translation: CASSEAPGGNTQYF.

The rearrangement joins TRBV2 to TRBJ2-7, with 8 bases fitting TRBD1. V shed 6 bases and J 3 bases; nucleotides not matched to a gene: 13. CDR1 and CDR2 (germline): SNHLY, FYNNEI. There are 16 residues in the CDR3. The CDR3 DNA sequence: TGTGCCAGCAGCAGCTCACGGACAGGGTGGTTCTACGAGCAGTACTTC. Amino acids: CASSSSRTGWFYEQYF. The whole variable domain, filled in from reference TRBV2 and TRBJ2-7, reads EPEVTQTPSHQVTQMGQEVILRCVPISNHLYFYWYRQILGQKVEFLVSFYNNEISEKSEIFDDQFSVERPDGSNFTLKIRSTKLEDSAMYFCASSSSRTGWFYEQYFGPGTRLTVT.

V and J are TRBV24-1 and TRBJ2-5, with TRBD2 as a possible D gene (6 bases). V lost 10 bases, J lost 0 bases, and 14 bases lay in between. Germline-derived CDR1 and CDR2 are KGHDR and SFDVKD. CDR3 length: 14 residues. CDR3 coding DNA: TGTGCCACGGCAAGCGCGGGAAACCAAGAGACCCAGTACTTC. This translates into CATASAGNQETQYF.

This chain connects TRBV27 to TRBJ1-1, with a possible D match to TRBD1 (6 bases). CDR1 MNHEY and CDR2 SMNVEV come from the germline V gene (reference sequence). The CDR3 extends over 17 amino acids. V lost 6 bases, J lost 1 base, and 21 bases lay in between. CDR3 coding DNA: TGTGCCAGCAGGGCTCTGGGGGGCGCGTGGAGGAACACTGAAGCTTTCTTT. It yields the protein CASRALGGAWRNTEAFF.